These 30 T cell receptor beta chains came from one sample sequenced in a study of T cells in Graves' hyperthyroidism and ophthalmopathy. Amplified TCR beta CDR3 regions came from RNA transcripts. Initially, a first-round RT-PCR of the TCR CDR3 employed the HTBI primer set. TCRdb processed the multiplex PCR reads anew with MiXCR; each CDR3 protein has one entry. Among almost 500,000 distinct CDR3 sequences listed, approximately 22% were seen once. The sample was blood. Every receptor here comes from a woman in her 70s with Graves' ophthalmopathy.

V is TRBV9 and J is TRBJ1-1; D gene ambiguous. Trimming stripped 4 bases from V and 1 base from J, with 11 bases between. This CDR3 region has 14 residues. Germline assignment: CDR1 SGDLS and CDR2 YYNGEE. CDR3 loop: CASSSRQKNTEAFF. Here the CDR3 DNA reads TGTGCCAGCAGCTCGCGACAAAAGAACACTGAAGCTTTCTTT.

V and J are TRBV5-5 and TRBJ1-4; unclear D gene. Germline V gene data show CDR1 as SGHKS and CDR2 as YYEKEE (reference sequence). The ends were cut back, 4 bases at V and 2 bases at J, with 18 bases in the middle. CDR3 length: 17 residues. The CDR3 nucleotides are TGTGCCAGCAGCCCCCAGTCTGTAGGCGCGACTAATGAAAAACTGTTTTTT. Translation gives CASSPQSVGATNEKLFF.

The chain is built from TRBV19 and TRBJ2-7; 8 positions match TRBD1. The CDR3 extends over 15 amino acids. V lost 5 bases and J lost 4; bases outside the gene matches: 10. In germline, CDR1 is LNHDA, CDR2 SQIVND (reference sequence). The CDR3 nucleotides are TGTGCCAGTAGTGCTGGGACAGGTCTTTCGTACGAGCAGTACTTC. Residues: CASSAGTGLSYEQYF.

A few counts support this clonotype. This chain joins TRBV15 and TRBJ1-1, with a possible D match to TRBD1 (5 bases). The germline CDR1 and CDR2 sequences are LNHNV and YYDKDF (reference sequence). Between the trimmed V and J ends, which lost 1 base and 11 bases, there was a span of 11 bases. This CDR3 has 12 residues. The CDR3 sequence: CATSRVQGDAFF. As DNA, the CDR3 is TGTGCCACCAGCAGAGTGCAGGGTGATGCTTTCTTT.

A few counts support this clonotype. This chain connects TRBV6-1 to TRBJ1-2; 8 bases align to TRBD1. This CDR3 is built from 14 residues. V lost 5 bases and J lost 2; bases outside the gene matches: 4. The germline V gene encodes CDR1 MNHNS and CDR2 SASEGT. CDR3 sequence reads: CASSFRQGNYGYTF. In DNA, the CDR3 is TGTGCCAGCAGTTTCCGACAGGGGAACTATGGCTACACCTTC.

The V gene is TRBV4-3, the J gene TRBJ2-4; TRBD2 matches at 11 bases. There are 16 residues in the CDR3. CDR1 is LGHNA, CDR2 YSLEER, per germline. V shed 1 base and J 5 bases; nucleotides not matched to a gene: 4. Written as DNA, the CDR3 is TGCGCCAGCAGCCAAGGACTAGCGGGAAGTGAAAACATTCAGTACTTC. This translates into CASSQGLAGSENIQYF.

V and J are TRBV20-1 and TRBJ1-3; possible D gene TRBD1, 5 bases. The CDR3 sequence is 14 residues long. Germline V gene data show CDR1 as DFQATT and CDR2 as SNEGSKA (reference sequence). V lost 0 bases and J lost 4, with 10 bases in between. CDR3 DNA sequence: TGCAGTGCTAGAGACCAGGGTAGCGGAAACACCATATATTTT. It translates to CSARDQGSGNTIYF.

The sample holds a few counts of this clonotype. The V and J genes are TRBV28 and TRBJ1-1; D not certain. Germline V gene data show CDR1 as MDHEN and CDR2 as SYDVKM. The CDR3 runs 16 residues. V lost 6 bases, J lost 3 bases, and 20 bases lay in between. The CDR3 protein is CASSSQYEGKYTEAFF. In nucleotides, the CDR3 is TGTGCCAGCAGCTCCCAGTATGAGGGAAAATACACTGAAGCTTTCTTT.

This chain links TRBV7-2 with TRBJ2-5, with TRBD1 matching 8 bases. This CDR3 is 16 amino acids long. V shed 5 bases and J 1 base; nucleotides not matched to a gene: 9. The germline CDR1 and CDR2 sequences are SGHTA and FQGNSA. The CDR3 nucleotides read TGTGCCAGCAGCCTCCCGGACAGGGTAGTCCAAGAGACCCAGTACTTC. This encodes CASSLPDRVVQETQYF.

As DNA, the CDR3 is TGTGCCAGCAGTGAAGGGATGGGGGCCCCCGGTGGCTACACCTTC. The encoded protein is CASSEGMGAPGGYTF. The rearrangement links TRBV6-1 to TRBJ1-2, with a weak D call TRBD1 (6 bases). The germline V gene has CDR1 MNHNS and CDR2 SASEGT. CDR3 length: 15 residues. V lost 1 base and J 7 bases, leaving 16 bases between the germline ends.

The rearrangement links TRBV7-8 to TRBJ1-5, with unresolved D. The V gene lost 5 bases and the J gene lost 3 bases, with 11 bases spanning the gap. This CDR3 is 14 amino acids long. Per the germline V gene, CDR1 is SGHVS and CDR2 is FQNEAQ. The CDR3 spells CASSRLISNQPQHF. In nucleotides, the CDR3 is TGTGCCAGCAGCCGACTGATATCCAATCAGCCCCAGCATTTT.

This chain uses TRBV20-1 with TRBJ2-2, with D possibly matching TRBD2 (5 bases). Between the trimmed V and J ends, which lost 5 bases and 1 base, there was a span of 20 bases. CDR3 length equals 17 residues. Germline assignment: CDR1 DFQATT and CDR2 SNEGSKA (reference sequence). The CDR3 loop reads CSAGPSPGDLNTGELFF. DNA of the CDR3: TGCAGTGCTGGGCCTAGCCCCGGGGATTTGAACACCGGGGAGCTGTTTTTT.

There are a few counts of this clonotype. The rearrangement joins TRBV2 to TRBJ2-2; TRBD2 aligns across 8 bases. CDR1 is SNHLY, CDR2 FYNNEI, per germline. Trimming at V came to 4 bases and at J to 5 bases, leaving 9 bases not matched to a gene. The CDR3 has 16 amino acids. Here the CDR3 reads CASSGLSGSGTGELFF. In nucleotides, the CDR3 is TGTGCCAGCAGTGGCTTAAGCGGGAGTGGTACCGGGGAGCTGTTTTTT.

The genes are TRBV2 and TRBJ2-7, with 7 positions matching TRBD1. V dropped 6 bases and J dropped 2; count of bases not matched to a gene: 4. The CDR3 runs 13 residues. The germline gives CDR1 SNHLY, CDR2 FYNNEI. This CDR3 is CASRATGTYEQYF. The CDR3 DNA is TGTGCCAGCAGGGCGACAGGGACCTACGAGCAGTACTTC.

This clonotype showed up just a few times. This chain connects TRBV20-1 to TRBJ1-2; no definite D call. V shed 0 bases and J shed 0 bases, with 11 bases lying between them. Germline loops: CDR1 DFQATT, CDR2 SNEGSKA (reference sequence). This CDR3 spans 15 amino acids. The CDR3 protein is CSARDSGSSNYGYTF. As DNA, the CDR3 is TGCAGTGCTAGAGATTCGGGCAGTTCTAACTATGGCTACACCTTC.

The chain uses TRBV5-1 and TRBJ2-5; TRBD2 might be the D (6 bases). The germline gives CDR1 SGHRS, CDR2 YFSETQ. This CDR3 has 16 amino acids. Trimming took off 2 bases at V and 0 bases at J, with 14 bases between the two ends. CDR3 sequence reads: CASSFLAGPYQETQYF. In DNA, the CDR3 is TGCGCCAGCAGCTTCCTTGCGGGGCCCTACCAAGAGACCCAGTACTTC.

This clonotype was counted many times. The chain is built from TRBV7-2 and TRBJ2-7, with D possibly being TRBD1 (6 bases). The CDR3 has 15 amino acids. Per the germline V gene, CDR1 is SGHTA and CDR2 is FQGNSA. With 3 bases removed from V and 4 bases from J, the gap between germline ends came to 16 bases. The CDR3 loop is CASSFTGSPMYEQYF. The DNA for the CDR3 is TGTGCCAGCAGCTTCACAGGGTCCCCTATGTACGAGCAGTACTTC.

This clonotype was found many times. J is TRBJ2-7 and V is TRBV28, with D perhaps TRBD2 (6 bases). Germline assignment: CDR1 MDHEN and CDR2 SYDVKM. The V gene lost 4 bases and the J gene lost 7 bases, with 14 bases spanning the gap. The length of the CDR3 is 13 residues. The CDR3 DNA sequence: TGTGCCAGCAGTTCAGGAGGGGATAAGGAGCAGTACTTC. It specifies CASSSGGDKEQYF.

J is TRBJ2-3 and V is TRBV3-1, with 9 bases aligning to TRBD2. The CDR3 runs to 16 residues. J gave up 1 base and V 1 base, and 3 bases lay outside the gene matches. Germline assignment: CDR1 LGHDT and CDR2 YNNKEL (reference sequence). CDR3 region: CASSQVVAGGTDTQYF. CDR3 coding DNA: TGTGCCAGCAGCCAAGTCGTAGCGGGAGGCACAGATACGCAGTATTTT.

This clonotype was counted a few times. This chain joins TRBV7-2 and TRBJ2-2; TRBD1 matches at 9 bases. Germline lookup yields CDR1 SGHTA and CDR2 FQGNSA. Germline trimming cut 5 bases from V and 5 bases from J; bases unmatched to any gene: 9. CDR3 length: 16 amino acids. CDR3 bases: TGTGCCAGCAGCCTCCAACAGGGGGCAGGGACCGGGGAGCTGTTTTTT. Translation: CASSLQQGAGTGELFF.

The J gene is TRBJ1-1, the V gene TRBV11-2; D is undetermined. This CDR3 spans 15 amino acids. Trimming left V 1 base short and J 0 bases short, with 9 bases between. The germline gives CDR1 SGHAT, CDR2 FQNNGV. The CDR3 sequence: CASSLAPAVNTEAFF. CDR3 nucleotides: TGTGCCAGCAGCTTAGCGCCGGCAGTGAACACTGAAGCTTTCTTT.

The chain couples TRBV6-2 or TRBV6-3 to TRBJ2-7; 16 nucleotides line up with TRBD2. The length of the CDR3 is 18 residues. Germline-derived CDR1 and CDR2 are MNHEY and SVGEGT. The V segment lost 4 bases and the J segment 5 bases; nucleotides outside the gene matches: 11. The CDR3 DNA is TGTGCCAGCAGTTTCGGGGGGACTAGCGGGAGGGCCCTCGACGAGCAGTACTTC. As protein: CASSFGGTSGRALDEQYF.

The V gene is TRBV6-1, the J gene TRBJ1-1, with D perhaps TRBD1 (5 bases). The CDR3 totals 14 residues. V gave up 7 bases and J gave up 3 bases, with 15 bases separating them. The germline V gene encodes CDR1 MNHNS and CDR2 SASEGT. The CDR3, as DNA: TGTGCCAGCACTCTAGGGGCGTGGGACACTGAAGCTTTCTTT. It translates to CASTLGAWDTEAFF.

The J gene is TRBJ1-5, the V gene TRBV6-1; 9 nucleotides agree with TRBD1. Germline V lookup: CDR1 MNHNS, CDR2 SASEGT. The CDR3 length is 17 residues. The junction had 11 bases not matched to a gene; V was cut back by 2 bases and J by 6 bases. The CDR3 region is CASSETGGNFHGQPQHF. Written as DNA, the CDR3 is TGTGCCAGCAGTGAAACAGGGGGCAATTTTCACGGTCAGCCCCAGCATTTT.

This clonotype was seen ten or more times. In DNA form, the CDR3 reads TGTGCCAGCTCGCCGTCCGGGACGGCCTTGGAGCAGTACTTC. Protein product: CASSPSGTALEQYF. V gene TRBV18 combines with J gene TRBJ2-7, with D perhaps given as TRBD1 or TRBD2 (5 bases each). The CDR3 is 14 residues long. The germline V gene has CDR1 KGHSH and CDR2 LQKENI. With 6 bases removed from V and 7 bases from J, the gap between germline ends came to 19 bases.

The table lists this clonotype with many counts. The J gene is TRBJ2-3, the V gene TRBV20-1, with no clear D. Looked up from germline, CDR1 is DFQATT and CDR2 is SNEGSKA (reference sequence). V lost 3 bases, J lost 8 bases, and 12 bases lay in between. The CDR3 spans 12 residues. CDR3 sequence (DNA): TGCAGTGCTAGGGTTCAACAGACTACGCAGTATTTT. Translated: CSARVQQTTQYF.

This clonotype appeared a few times. The chain carries TRBV6-2 or TRBV6-3 and TRBJ1-5, with 9 nucleotides matching TRBD1. CDR3 length: 18 amino acids. Germline V CDR1 and CDR2: MNHEY, SVGEGT. The junction had 18 bases not matched to a gene; V was cut back by 5 bases and J by 7 bases. The CDR3 bases are TGTGCCAGCAGTCCCACCAGGGCTTTGGACAGGGGTTACCAGCCCCAGCATTTT. The encoded protein is CASSPTRALDRGYQPQHF.

This clonotype was observed a few times. The rearrangement links TRBV6-1 to TRBJ1-5; 10 nucleotides align to TRBD1. Germline trimming cut 5 bases from V and 5 bases from J; bases unmatched to any gene: 3. The CDR3 is 14 amino acids. The V gene's germline CDR1 is MNHNS and CDR2 SASEGT. The CDR3 nucleotides are TGTGCCAGCAGTAGACAGGGGGCATATCAGCCCCAGCATTTT. Protein: CASSRQGAYQPQHF.

This clonotype occurred many times. One junction end disagrees with the germline gene, perhaps due to a read error. This chain joins TRBV28 and TRBJ2-2; perhaps D is TRBD1 or TRBD2 (6 bases each). There are 13 residues in the CDR3. Germline V lookup: CDR1 MDHEN, CDR2 SYDVKM. The CDR3 nucleotides read TGTGCCGGCAGGGGAGGTAACACCGGGGAGCTGTTTTTT. This sequence encodes CAGRGGNTGELFF.

J is TRBJ2-7 and V is TRBV10-3; TRBD2 agrees at 9 bases. CDR1 is ENHRY, CDR2 SYGVKD, per germline. The V segment lost 4 bases and the J segment 4 bases; nucleotides outside the gene matches: 11. This CDR3 has 16 amino acids. CDR3 protein: CAISGPGAGGLYEQYF. The DNA for the CDR3 is TGTGCCATCAGTGGCCCAGGTGCGGGAGGGCTATACGAGCAGTACTTC.